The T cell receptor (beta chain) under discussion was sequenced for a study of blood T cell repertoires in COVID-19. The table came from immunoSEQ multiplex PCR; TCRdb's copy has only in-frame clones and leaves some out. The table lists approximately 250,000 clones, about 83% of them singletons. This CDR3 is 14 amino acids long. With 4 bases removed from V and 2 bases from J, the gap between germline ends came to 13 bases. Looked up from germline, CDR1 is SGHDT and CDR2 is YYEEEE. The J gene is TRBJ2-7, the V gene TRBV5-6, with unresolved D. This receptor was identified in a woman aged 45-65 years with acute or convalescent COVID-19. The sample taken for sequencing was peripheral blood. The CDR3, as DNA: TGTGCCAGCAGCCCCCCTAACAGACCCTACGAGCAGTACTTC. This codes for CASSPPNRPYEQYF. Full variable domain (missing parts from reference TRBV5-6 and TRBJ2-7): DAGVTQSPTHLIKTRGQQVTLRCSPKSGHDTVSWYQQALGQGPQFIFQYYEEEERQRGNFPDRFSGHQFPNYSSELNVNALLLGDSALYLCASSPPNRPYEQYFGPGTRLTVT.